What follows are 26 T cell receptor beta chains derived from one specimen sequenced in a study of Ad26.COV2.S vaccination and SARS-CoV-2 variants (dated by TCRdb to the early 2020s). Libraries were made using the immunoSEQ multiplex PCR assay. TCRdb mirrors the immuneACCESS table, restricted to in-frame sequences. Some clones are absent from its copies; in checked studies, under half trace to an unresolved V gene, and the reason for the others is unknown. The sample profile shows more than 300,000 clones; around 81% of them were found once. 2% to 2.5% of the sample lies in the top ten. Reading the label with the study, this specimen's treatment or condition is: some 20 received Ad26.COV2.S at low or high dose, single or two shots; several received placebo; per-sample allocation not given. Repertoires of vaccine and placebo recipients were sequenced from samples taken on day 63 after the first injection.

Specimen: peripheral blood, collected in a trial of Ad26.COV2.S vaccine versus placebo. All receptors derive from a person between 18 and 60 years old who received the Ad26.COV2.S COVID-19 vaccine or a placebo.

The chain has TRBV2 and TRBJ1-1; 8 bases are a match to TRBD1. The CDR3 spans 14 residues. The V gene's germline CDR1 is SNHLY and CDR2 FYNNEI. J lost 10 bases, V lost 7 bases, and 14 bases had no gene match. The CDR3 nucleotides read TGTGCCAGCAATATACAGGGGGTGTCTAGCGGAGCTTTCTTT. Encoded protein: CASNIQGVSSGAFF.

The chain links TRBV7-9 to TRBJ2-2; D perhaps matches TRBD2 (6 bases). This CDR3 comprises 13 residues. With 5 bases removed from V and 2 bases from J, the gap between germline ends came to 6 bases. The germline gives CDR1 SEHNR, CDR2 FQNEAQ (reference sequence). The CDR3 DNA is TGTGCCAGCAGCGGGACTAACACCGGGGAGCTGTTTTTT. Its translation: CASSGTNTGELFF.

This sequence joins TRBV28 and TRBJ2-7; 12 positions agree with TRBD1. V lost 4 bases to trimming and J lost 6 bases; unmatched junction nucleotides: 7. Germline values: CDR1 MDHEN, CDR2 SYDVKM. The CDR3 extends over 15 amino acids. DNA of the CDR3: TGTGCCAGCAGTTCTTGGGACAGGGGGCTCGTCGAGCAGTACTTC. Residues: CASSSWDRGLVEQYF.

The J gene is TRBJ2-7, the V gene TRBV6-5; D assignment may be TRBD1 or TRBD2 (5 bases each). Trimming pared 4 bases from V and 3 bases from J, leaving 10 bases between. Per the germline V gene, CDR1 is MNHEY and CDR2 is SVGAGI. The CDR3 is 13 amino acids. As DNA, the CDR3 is TGTGCCAGCAGTTCCGGGGACCGCTACGAGCAGTACTTC. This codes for CASSSGDRYEQYF.

The CDR3 loop is CASSEGRGSSGQYF. Here the CDR3 DNA reads TGTGCCAGCAGTGAGGGCAGGGGGTCCTCTGGACAGTACTTC. The genes are TRBV2 and TRBJ2-5; TRBD1 agrees at 7 bases. With 3 bases clipped from V and 11 bases from J, the junction kept 12 bases outside the gene matches. CDR3 length: 14 amino acids. In germline, CDR1 is SNHLY, CDR2 FYNNEI.

CDR3 in amino acids: CASSLRSDRGLSTGELFF. The CDR3 bases are TGTGCCAGCAGCCTCAGATCGGACAGGGGACTTAGCACCGGGGAGCTGTTTTTT. This sequence joins TRBV9 and TRBJ2-2, with 9 bases aligning to TRBD1. Germline V gives CDR1 SGDLS, CDR2 YYNGEE. V shed 4 bases, J shed 4 bases, and the junction held 14 bases outside the gene matches. The CDR3 is 18 residues long.

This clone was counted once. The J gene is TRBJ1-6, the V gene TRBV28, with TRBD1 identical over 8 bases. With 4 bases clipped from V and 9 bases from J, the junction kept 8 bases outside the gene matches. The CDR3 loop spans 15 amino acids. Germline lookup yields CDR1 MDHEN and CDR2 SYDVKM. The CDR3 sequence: CASSSWTGSSSPLHF. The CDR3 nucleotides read TGTGCCAGCAGTTCTTGGACAGGGAGTTCTTCACCCCTCCACTTT.

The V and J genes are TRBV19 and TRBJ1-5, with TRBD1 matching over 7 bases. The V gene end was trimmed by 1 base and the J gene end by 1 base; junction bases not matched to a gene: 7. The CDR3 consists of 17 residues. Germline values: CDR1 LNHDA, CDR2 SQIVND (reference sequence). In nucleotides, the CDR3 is TGTGCCAGTAGTATAGCGGGTACGGACAGGAGCAATCAGCCCCAGCATTTT. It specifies CASSIAGTDRSNQPQHF. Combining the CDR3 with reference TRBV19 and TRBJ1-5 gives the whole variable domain DGGITQSPKYLFRKEGQNVTLSCEQNLNHDAMYWYRQDPGQGLRLIYYSQIVNDFQKGDIAEGYSVSREKKESFPLTVTSAQKNPTAFYLCASSIAGTDRSNQPQHFGDGTRLSIL.

The CDR3 protein is CASSAQGWIGEKLFF. The CDR3 DNA follows: TGTGCCAGCAGTGCTCAAGGGTGGATAGGTGAAAAACTGTTTTTT. The chain has TRBV9 and TRBJ1-4; D unclear. Germline assignment: CDR1 SGDLS and CDR2 YYNGEE. V lost 5 bases to trimming and J lost 7 bases, with 18 bases between them. The CDR3 runs 15 residues. The full variable domain, in which reference TRBV9 and TRBJ1-4 provide the parts outside the CDR3, is DSGVTQTPKHLITATGQRVTLRCSPRSGDLSVYWYQQSLDQGLQFLIQYYNGEERAKGNILERFSAQQFPDLHSELNLSSLELGDSALYFCASSAQGWIGEKLFFGSGTQLSVL.

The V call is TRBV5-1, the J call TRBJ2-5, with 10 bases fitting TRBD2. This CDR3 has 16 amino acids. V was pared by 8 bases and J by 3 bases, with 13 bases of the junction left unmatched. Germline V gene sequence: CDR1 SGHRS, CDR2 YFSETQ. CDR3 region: CARGQAGTSVKETQYF. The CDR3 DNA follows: TGCGCCAGAGGTCAGGCTGGGACTAGCGTTAAAGAGACCCAGTACTTC.

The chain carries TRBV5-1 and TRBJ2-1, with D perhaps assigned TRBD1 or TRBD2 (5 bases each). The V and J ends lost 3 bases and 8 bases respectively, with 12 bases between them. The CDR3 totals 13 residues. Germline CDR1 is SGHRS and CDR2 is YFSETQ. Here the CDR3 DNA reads TGCGCCAGCAGCTCCAAACTGGGGGATGAGCAGTTCTTC. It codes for CASSSKLGDEQFF. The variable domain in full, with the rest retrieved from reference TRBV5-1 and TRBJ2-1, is KAGVTQTPRYLIKTRGQQVTLSCSPISGHRSVSWYQQTPGQGLQFLFEYFSETQRNKGNFPGRFSGRQFSNSRSEMNVSTLELGDSALYLCASSSKLGDEQFFGPGTRLTVL.

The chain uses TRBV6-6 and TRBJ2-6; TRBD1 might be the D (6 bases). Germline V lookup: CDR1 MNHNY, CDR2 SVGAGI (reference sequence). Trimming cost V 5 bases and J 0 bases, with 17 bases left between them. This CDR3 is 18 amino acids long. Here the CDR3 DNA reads TGTGCCAGCAGTCGACATCGGGACATTTACTCTGGGGCCAACGTCCTGACTTTC. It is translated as CASSRHRDIYSGANVLTF.

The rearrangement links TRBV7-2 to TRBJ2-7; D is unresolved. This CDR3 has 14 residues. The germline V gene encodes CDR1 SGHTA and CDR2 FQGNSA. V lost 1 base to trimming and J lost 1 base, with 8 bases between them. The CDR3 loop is CASSLGEGSYEQYF. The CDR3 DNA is TGTGCCAGCAGCTTAGGTGAAGGATCCTACGAGCAGTACTTC.

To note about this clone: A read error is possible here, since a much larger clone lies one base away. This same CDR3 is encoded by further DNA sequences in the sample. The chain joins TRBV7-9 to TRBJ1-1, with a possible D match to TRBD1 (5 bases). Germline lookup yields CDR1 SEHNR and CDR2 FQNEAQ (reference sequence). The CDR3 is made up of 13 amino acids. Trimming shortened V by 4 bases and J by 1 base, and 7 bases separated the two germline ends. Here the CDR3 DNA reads TGTGCCAGCAGCTCTCAGGGGAACACTGAAGCTTTCTTT. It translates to CASSSQGNTEAFF. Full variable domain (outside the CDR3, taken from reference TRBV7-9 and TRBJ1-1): DTGVSQNPRHKITKRGQNVTFRCDPISEHNRLYWYRQTLGQGPEFLTYFQNEAQLEKSRLLSDRFSAERPKGSFSTLEIQRTEQGDSAMYLCASSSQGNTEAFFGQGTRLTVV.

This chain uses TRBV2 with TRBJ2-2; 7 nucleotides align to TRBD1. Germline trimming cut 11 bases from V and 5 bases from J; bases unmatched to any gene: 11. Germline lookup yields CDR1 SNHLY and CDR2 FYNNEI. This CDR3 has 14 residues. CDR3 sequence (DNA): TGTGCCGTAGCGACAGGGCTATATACCGGGGAGCTGTTTTTT. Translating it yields CAVATGLYTGELFF.

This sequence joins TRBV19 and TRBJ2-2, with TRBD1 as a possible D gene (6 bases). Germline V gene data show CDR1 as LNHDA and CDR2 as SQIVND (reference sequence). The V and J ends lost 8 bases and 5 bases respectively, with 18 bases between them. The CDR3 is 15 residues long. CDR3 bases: TGTGCCAGTCCAGCCCGGGACAACGGAACCGGGGAGCTGTTTTTT. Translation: CASPARDNGTGELFF.

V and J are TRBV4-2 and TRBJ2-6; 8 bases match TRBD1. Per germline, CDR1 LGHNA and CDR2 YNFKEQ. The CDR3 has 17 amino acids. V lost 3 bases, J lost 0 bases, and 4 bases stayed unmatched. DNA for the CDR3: TGTGCCAGCAGCCAGGGGGACAGGAGCTCTGGGGCCAACGTCCTGACTTTC. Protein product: CASSQGDRSSGANVLTF.

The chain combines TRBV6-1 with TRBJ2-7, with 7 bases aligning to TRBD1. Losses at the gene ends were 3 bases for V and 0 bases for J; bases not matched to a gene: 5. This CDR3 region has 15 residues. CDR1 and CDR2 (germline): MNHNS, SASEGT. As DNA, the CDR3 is TGTGCCAGCAGTGACGACAGGGACGGCTCCTACGAGCAGTACTTC. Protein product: CASSDDRDGSYEQYF.

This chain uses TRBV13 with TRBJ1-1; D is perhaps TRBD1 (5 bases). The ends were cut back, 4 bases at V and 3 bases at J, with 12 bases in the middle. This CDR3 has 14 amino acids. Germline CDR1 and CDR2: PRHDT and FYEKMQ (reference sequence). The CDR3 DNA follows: TGTGCCAGCAGCTCCCAGGGATGGGACACTGAAGCTTTCTTT. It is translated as CASSSQGWDTEAFF.

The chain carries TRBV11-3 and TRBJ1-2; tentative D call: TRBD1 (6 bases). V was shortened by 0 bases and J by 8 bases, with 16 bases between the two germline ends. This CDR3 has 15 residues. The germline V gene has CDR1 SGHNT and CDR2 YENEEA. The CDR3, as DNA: TGTGCCAGCAGCTTAGATCCGGCGGGGGCGCGGGGCTACACCTTC. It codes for CASSLDPAGARGYTF.

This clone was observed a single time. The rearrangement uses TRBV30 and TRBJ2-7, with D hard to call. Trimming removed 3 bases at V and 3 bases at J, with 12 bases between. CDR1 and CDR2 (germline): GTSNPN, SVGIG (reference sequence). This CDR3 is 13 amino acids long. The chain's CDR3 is CAWSPNDLYEQYF. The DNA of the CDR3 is TGTGCCTGGAGCCCGAACGACCTCTACGAGCAGTACTTC.

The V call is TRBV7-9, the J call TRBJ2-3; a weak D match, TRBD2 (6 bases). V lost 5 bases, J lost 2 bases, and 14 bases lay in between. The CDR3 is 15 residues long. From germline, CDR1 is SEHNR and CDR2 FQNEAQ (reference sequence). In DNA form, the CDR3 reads TGTGCCAGCAGCCCTACCAGCGGGTTCACAGATACGCAGTATTTT. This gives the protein CASSPTSGFTDTQYF.

CDR3 sequence: CASSHRIETEAFF. The CDR3, as DNA: TGTGCCAGCAGTCACAGGATAGAAACTGAAGCTTTCTTT. The genes are TRBV6-5 and TRBJ1-1, with a weak D call TRBD1 (5 bases). This CDR3 contains 13 residues. Trimming cost V 5 bases and J 5 bases, with 12 bases left between them. Per germline, CDR1 MNHEY and CDR2 SVGAGI.

The CDR3 DNA sequence: TGTGCCAGCAGCGATCAGTTTAACTATGGCTACACCTTC. Translation: CASSDQFNYGYTF. The chain combines TRBV9 with TRBJ1-2; D is ambiguous. V was trimmed by 3 bases and J by 1 base, leaving 7 bases between them. The CDR3 loop spans 13 amino acids. Germline CDR1 and CDR2: SGDLS and YYNGEE.

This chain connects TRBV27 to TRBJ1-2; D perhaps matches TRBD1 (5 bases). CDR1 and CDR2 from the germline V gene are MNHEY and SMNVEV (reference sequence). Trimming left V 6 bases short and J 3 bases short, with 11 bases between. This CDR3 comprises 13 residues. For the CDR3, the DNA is TGTGCCAGCAGGGACGGGGCCTACTATGGCTACACCTTC. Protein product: CASRDGAYYGYTF.

DNA of the CDR3: TGCGCCAGCAGCCGGGACGGGAACACCGGGGAGCTGTTTTTT. Its translation: CASSRDGNTGELFF. V gene TRBV5-1 combines with J gene TRBJ2-2; D is possibly TRBD1 or TRBD2 (5 bases each). The CDR3 is made up of 14 amino acids. Germline CDR1 reads SGHRS; CDR2 reads YFSETQ. V lost 4 bases and J 1 base, leaving 8 bases between the germline ends.